This TCR beta chain comes out of a study of T-cell reconstitution after alpha-beta-depleted transplantation in children (dated by TCRdb to about 2016). General notes on the study: Using TCR repertoire profiling, the study quantitatively followed how T-cell immune reconstitution unfolded in children after TCRalphabeta/CD19-depleted allogeneic hematopoietic cell transplantation.

This clonotype was seen repeatedly, ten times or more. No cognate antigen has been identified for it. Base qualities are not recorded, but no much larger clone differs from it by a single base. Here is what the overall study found, with its caveats: In some patients, the high TCRbeta diversity seen at day 60 was put down to recipient T cells and intrathymic progenitors that had survived conditioning. The apparently early alphabetaT-cell count recovery about two months after transplant was reportedly dependent on only several hundred rapidly expanded clones derived from non-depleted graft cells. Over subsequent months, a decline in hyperexpanded clone frequencies was noted, and after one year, T-cell counts and TCRbeta diversity were mostly ascribed to newly produced T cells.

What this sample's treatment or condition label stands for: allogeneic hematopoietic cell transplantation with graft depleted of TCRalphabeta T cells and CD19 B cells. The children who served as transplant recipients had been given grafts of TCRalphabeta/CD19-depleted allogeneic hematopoietic cells. Library creation used PCR. Instrument on record: Illumina HiSeq 2500. Molecular barcoding was employed in the preparation of TCR libraries, with unique molecular identifiers being used to normalize TCRbeta repertoire quantification. TCRdb itself trimmed the public reads at Q25 with fastp, ran MiXCR and retained productive beta chains. Every distinct CDR3 protein forms one entry, paired with its most common genes and DNA. In all, the sample holds about 300,000 distinct CDR3 sequences, and about a tenth of those were seen once. The biggest ten clones account for 7.5% of the sample. The V and J ends are trimmed by 5 bases and 2 bases, leaving 10 bases between them. From the cysteine up to the phenylalanine, the CDR3 has a length of 13 residues. Of all the DNA, just the CDR3 is kept, 39 bases in frame from base 1. The germline V gene provides CDR1 MDHEN and CDR2 SYDVKM.

The sample consisted of PBMCs, taken before TCRalphabeta/CD19-depleted stem cell transplant. This receptor was identified in a boy under two years old with acute myeloid leukemia, due to receive a stem cell transplant. In this chain, TRBV28 is recombined with TRBJ2-7; a tentative D call is TRBD1 (6 bases match). The DNA sequence is as follows: TGTGCCAGCAGTCTCAGGGGAACCTACGAGCAGTACTTC. Its product reads: CASSLRGTYEQYF. The variable domain in full, with residues beyond the CDR3 obtained from the reference TRBV28 and TRBJ2-7 genes, is DVKVTQSSRYLVKRTGEKVFLECVQDMDHENMFWYRQDPGLGLRLIYFSYDVKMKEKGDIPEGYSVSREKKERFSLILESASTNQTSMYLCASSLRGTYEQYFGPGTRLTVT.